This T cell receptor beta chain was profiled in a study of blood T cell repertoires in COVID-19. Turning to the study itself: Italy, Spain and the United States were the sources of the convalescent and acute COVID-19 samples. In each case, the material was cDNA or gDNA derived from T cells, B-cell-depleted T cells, or PBMCs.

The CDR3 consists of 19 residues. V was clipped by 2 bases and J by 0 bases, with 20 bases between them. In the original workflow: Estimated nucleated cell counts came from reference gene primer amplification. Sequencing was performed with immunoSEQ multiplex PCR; in TCRdb, only in-frame clones are kept and a portion is missing. V and J calls plus clone size are reproduced from that table; the DNA served to infer D and trimming. The sample gives 150,000 to 200,000 clones, 76% of which show up once; roughly a sixth is in the top ten. Everyone who took part was 18 to 89 years old, and they came from about two dozen US areas.

The clonotype originates from a woman aged 50 to 65 with acute COVID-19. The V gene is TRBV23-1, the J gene TRBJ1-3; D ambiguous. TRBV23-1 is identified as an open reading frame with a role that is uncertain. Material for sequencing was PBMCs or T cells enriched from blood (not recorded which). The CDR3: CASSQNGGEDPSSGNTIYF. The CDR3 DNA reads TGCGCCAGCAGTCAAAATGGTGGGGAGGACCCCTCCTCTGGAAACACCATATATTTT.